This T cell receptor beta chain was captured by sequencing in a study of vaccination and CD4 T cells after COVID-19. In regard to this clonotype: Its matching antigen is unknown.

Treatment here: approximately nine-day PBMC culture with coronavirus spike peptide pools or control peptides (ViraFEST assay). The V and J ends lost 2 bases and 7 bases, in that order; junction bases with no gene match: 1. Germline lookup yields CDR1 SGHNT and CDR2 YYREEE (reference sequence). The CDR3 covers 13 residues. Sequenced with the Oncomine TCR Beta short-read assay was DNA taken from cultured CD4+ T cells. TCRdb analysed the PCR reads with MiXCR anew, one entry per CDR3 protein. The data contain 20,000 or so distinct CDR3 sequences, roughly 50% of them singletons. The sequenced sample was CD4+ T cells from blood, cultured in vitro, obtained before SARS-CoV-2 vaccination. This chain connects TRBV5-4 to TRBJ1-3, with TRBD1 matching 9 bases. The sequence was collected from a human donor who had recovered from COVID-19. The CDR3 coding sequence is TGTGCCAGCAGCTTTGACAGGGGGAACACCATATATTTT. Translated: CASSFDRGNTIYF.